The TCR beta chain described here comes from a study of cytotoxic CD8 clonotypes in ibrutinib-treated CLL (TCRdb year 2021). At the level of the whole study: The cohort included about 15 treatment-naive and approximately twelve relapsed/refractory patients; around 18 were IGHV unmutated. Responses were partial in around 25 patients and complete in 2; after median about 70 months follow-up, about 14 stayed in remission and 12 progressed. Response samples were obtained after a median of around eleven months of treatment, with a range of roughly 6 to 40 months. On average, each sample had hundreds of thousands of productive templates and roughly 95,000 productive rearrangements. Longitudinal samples were available for about 30% of the 86 trial participants. Cryopreserved peripheral blood mononuclear cells were obtained prior to treatment, at the time of response, and at either disease progression or sustained remission. Overall results and qualifications from the work: Public clonotypes were found to be uncommon and were observed to contract or remain stable during treatment; the increase in clonality was shown to reflect expansion of private clonotypes at ibrutinib response. Baseline clonality exceeded that of age-matched healthy donors and correlated strongly with circulating CD8+ T-cell counts. An increase in clonality was observed at ibrutinib response, with clonality remaining stable during sustained remission and falling back toward baseline at progression. Sampling times were not matched between sustained-remission and progressing patients, and lymph node repertoires were not studied.

Approximately 2 micrograms of genomic DNA were extracted from cryopreserved PBMCs for TCR beta library preparation. High-throughput TCR beta sequencing was performed on longitudinal blood samples from CLL patients receiving ibrutinib monotherapy. The patients took part in an open-label, single-center phase 2 trial of ibrutinib monotherapy. A MiSeq instrument was used for deep resolution sequencing, which targeted depths ranging from 1 in 1 million up to 1 in 200,000 T cells, with coverage averaging 10x for each clonotype. The immunoSEQ hsTCRB Kit was used to generate TCR beta libraries. The authors processed their data as follows. Data were analyzed with ImmunoSEQ Data Assistant and ImmunoSEQ Analyzer, with V, D and J genes assigned per IMGT definitions. Clonality, which ranges from 0 to 1, was calculated by subtracting the normalized Shannon entropy of productive rearrangement frequencies from one. Public clonotype analysis was restricted to overrepresented clonotypes comprising at least 0.05% of each patient's repertoire. Roughly 13 age-matched healthy donor repertoires from immuneACCESS served as clonality controls. The immuneACCESS repertoire file appears here via TCRdb, limited to in-frame rearrangements. These files lack a portion of the clones; in checked studies, under half of the deficit traces to unresolved V genes, and the cause of the others is not known. The V and J calls and clone size come from that table; D and trimming were worked out from the DNA. The sample table contains hundreds of thousands of clones; only one count was recorded for about 80% of them. Roughly 7% of the sample belongs to the ten largest clones.

Note on this clone: Its binding antigen is unknown. Base qualities are not recorded, but no much larger clone differs from it by a single base.

This material consisted of PBMCs, taken before ibrutinib treatment. This TCR was sampled from a human donor with chronic lymphocytic leukemia.

The CDR3 region reads CASSLFRDRGNNQPQHF. DNA sequence: TGTGCCAGCAGTTTATTCCGGGACAGGGGGAATAATCAGCCCCAGCATTTT. This chain is built from TRBV27 and TRBJ1-5; a stretch of 11 junction bases matches TRBD1. The CDR3 spans 17 residues, from the cysteine through the phenylalanine. Left in the record is the CDR3 DNA by itself, 51 bases read in frame from the first base. V trim: 1 base; J trim: 4 bases; unmatched bases: 6. The germline V gene (reference sequence) specifies MNHEY as CDR1 and SMNVEV as CDR2.